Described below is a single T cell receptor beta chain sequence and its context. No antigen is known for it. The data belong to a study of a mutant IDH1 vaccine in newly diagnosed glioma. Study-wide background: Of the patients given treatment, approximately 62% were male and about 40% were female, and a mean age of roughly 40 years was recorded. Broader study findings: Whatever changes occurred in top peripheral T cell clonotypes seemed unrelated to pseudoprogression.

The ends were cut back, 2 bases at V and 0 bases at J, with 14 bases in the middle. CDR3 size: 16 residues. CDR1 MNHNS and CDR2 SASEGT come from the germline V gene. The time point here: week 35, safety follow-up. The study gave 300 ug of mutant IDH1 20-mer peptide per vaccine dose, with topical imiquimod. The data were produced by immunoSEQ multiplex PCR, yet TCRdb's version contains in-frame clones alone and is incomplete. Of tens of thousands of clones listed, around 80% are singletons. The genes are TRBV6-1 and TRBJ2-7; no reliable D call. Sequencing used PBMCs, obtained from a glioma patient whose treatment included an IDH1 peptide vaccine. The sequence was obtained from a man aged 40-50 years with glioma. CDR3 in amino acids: CASSEWSPGSSYEQYV. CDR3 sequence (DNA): TGTGCCAGCAGTGAATGGTCGCCAGGCAGCTCCTACGAGCAGTACGTC.